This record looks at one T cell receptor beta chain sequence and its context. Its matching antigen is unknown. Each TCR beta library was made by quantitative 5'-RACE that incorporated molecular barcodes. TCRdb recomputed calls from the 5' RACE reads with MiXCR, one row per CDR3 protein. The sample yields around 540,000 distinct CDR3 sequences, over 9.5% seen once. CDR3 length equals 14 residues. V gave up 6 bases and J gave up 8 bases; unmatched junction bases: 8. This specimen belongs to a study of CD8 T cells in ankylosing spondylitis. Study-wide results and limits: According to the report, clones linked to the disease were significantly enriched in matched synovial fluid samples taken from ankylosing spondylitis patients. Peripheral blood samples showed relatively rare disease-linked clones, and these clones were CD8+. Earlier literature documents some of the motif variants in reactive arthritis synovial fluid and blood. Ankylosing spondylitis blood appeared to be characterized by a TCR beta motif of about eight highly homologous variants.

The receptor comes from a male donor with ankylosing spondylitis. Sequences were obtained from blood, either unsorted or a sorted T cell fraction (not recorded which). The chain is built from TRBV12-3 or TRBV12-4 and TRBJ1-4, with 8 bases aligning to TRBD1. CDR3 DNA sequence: TGTGCCAGCAGATCCAGGGGGCTGTCGGAAAAACTGTTTTTT. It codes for CASRSRGLSEKLFF.